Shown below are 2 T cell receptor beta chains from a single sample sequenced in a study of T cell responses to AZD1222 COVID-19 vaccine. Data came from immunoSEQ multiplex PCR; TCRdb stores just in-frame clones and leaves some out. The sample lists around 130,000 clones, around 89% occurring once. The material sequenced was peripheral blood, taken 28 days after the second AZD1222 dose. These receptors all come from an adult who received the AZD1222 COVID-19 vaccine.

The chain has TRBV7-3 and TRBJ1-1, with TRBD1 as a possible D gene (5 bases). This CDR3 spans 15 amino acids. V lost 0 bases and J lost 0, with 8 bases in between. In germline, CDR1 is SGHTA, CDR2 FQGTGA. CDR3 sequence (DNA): TGTGCCAGCAGCTTAACCCGGGGCCTGAACACTGAAGCTTTCTTT. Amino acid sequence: CASSLTRGLNTEAFF. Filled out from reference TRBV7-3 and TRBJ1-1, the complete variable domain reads GAGVSQTPSNKVTEKGKYVELRCDPISGHTALYWYRQSLGQGPEFLIYFQGTGAADDSGLPNDRFFAVRPEGSVSTLKIQRTERGDSAVYLCASSLTRGLNTEAFFGQGTRLTVV.

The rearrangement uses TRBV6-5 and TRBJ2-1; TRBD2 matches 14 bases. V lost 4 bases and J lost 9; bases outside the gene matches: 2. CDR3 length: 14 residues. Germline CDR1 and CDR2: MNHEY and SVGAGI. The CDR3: CASSWGLAGAEQFF. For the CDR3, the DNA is TGTGCCAGCAGTTGGGGACTAGCGGGGGCTGAGCAGTTCTTC.